The 11 T cell receptor beta chains listed next were all sequenced from one sample in a study of cytomegalovirus exposure and HLA in healthy donors. The primer mix had 60 Vbeta and 13 Jbeta primers. Data came from immunoSEQ multiplex PCR; TCRdb stores just in-frame clones and leaves some out. The table includes some 110,000 clones, 60% to 85% detected once. Input material: PBMCs. These receptors came from a middle-aged man in good health and CMV-seronegative.

Note on this clone: At the DNA level, this CDR3 is encoded by other sequences in the same sample as well. The chain joins TRBV4-1 to TRBJ2-2; possible D gene TRBD2, 5 bases. This CDR3 has 14 residues. V was cut by 3 bases and J by 10 bases, with 15 bases left in between. Germline lookup yields CDR1 MGHRA and CDR2 YSYEKL. The CDR3, as DNA: TGCGCCAGCAGCCAGGAACGGAGGTCGGAGGAGCTGTTTTTT. This encodes CASSQERRSEELFF.

The sample holds a few counts of this clone. V and J are TRBV11-3 and TRBJ1-4; D gene uncertain. The ends were cut back, 5 bases at V and 0 bases at J, with 13 bases in the middle. CDR1 SGHNT and CDR2 YENEEA come from the germline V gene. There are 16 residues in the CDR3. The CDR3 region has the DNA TGTGCCAGCAGCCCCAGGAGGAGGGCAACTAATGAAAAACTGTTTTTT. This translates into CASSPRRRATNEKLFF.

This chain uses TRBV6-6 with TRBJ1-5; D is perhaps TRBD1 (5 bases). Trimming cost V 4 bases and J 0 bases, with 13 bases left between them. Germline CDR1 MNHNY, CDR2 SVGAGI (reference sequence). This CDR3 is built from 16 residues. The CDR3 spells CASSFKQTVSNQPQHF. DNA of the CDR3: TGTGCCAGCAGTTTCAAACAGACAGTTAGCAATCAGCCCCAGCATTTT.

This clone was counted once. The rearrangement links TRBV11-3 to TRBJ1-6; no clear D gene. Trimming took 3 bases from V and 0 from J, leaving 6 bases between them. Germline CDR1 SGHNT, CDR2 YENEEA. The CDR3 length is 15 residues. This CDR3 reads CASSFYGSYNSPLHF. As DNA, the CDR3 is TGTGCCAGCAGCTTTTACGGCTCCTATAATTCACCCCTCCACTTT.

The chain couples TRBV4-2 to TRBJ2-7, with 8 bases aligning to TRBD2. CDR1 is LGHNA, CDR2 YNFKEQ, per germline. V lost 7 bases, J lost 5 bases, and 13 bases stayed unmatched. The CDR3 covers 15 residues. The CDR3 DNA follows: TGTGCCAGCACCCCGGAAGCGGGAGTTTTCCACGAGCAGTACTTC. This sequence encodes CASTPEAGVFHEQYF.

The J gene is TRBJ1-2, the V gene TRBV7-3; TRBD1 matches 7 bases. V gave up 4 bases and J gave up 2 bases; unmatched junction bases: 10. The CDR3 covers 16 residues. Germline-derived CDR1 and CDR2 are SGHTA and FQGTGA. The CDR3 region has the DNA TGTGCCAGCAGCTCCCTCACAACAGGGGAGAACTATGGCTACACCTTC. It translates to CASSSLTTGENYGYTF.

V and J are TRBV7-9 and TRBJ1-4, with 8 nucleotides matching TRBD1. Germline CDR1 is SEHNR and CDR2 is FQNEAQ (reference sequence). With V trimmed by 5 bases and J by 4 bases, 9 bases remained unmatched. There are 16 residues in the CDR3. In DNA, the CDR3 is TGTGCCAGCAGCCAGGGGGGGACAGGAGTTAATGAAAAACTGTTTTTT. This gives the protein CASSQGGTGVNEKLFF.

The gene calls are TRBV5-1 and TRBJ1-2; 8 bases are a match to TRBD1. Germline V CDR1 and CDR2: SGHRS, YFSETQ. Trimming at V came to 5 bases and at J to 5 bases, leaving 2 bases not matched to a gene. The CDR3 runs to 12 residues. Here the CDR3 reads CASSGQGYGYTF. For the CDR3, the DNA is TGCGCCAGCAGTGGACAGGGTTATGGCTACACCTTC.

This chain's CDR3 is CASGSGYTF. In DNA form, the CDR3 reads TGTGCTAGCGGTTCGGGCTACACCTTC. The V gene is TRBV30, the J gene TRBJ1-2; D gene unclear. This CDR3 contains 9 residues. The germline V gene encodes CDR1 GTSNPN and CDR2 SVGIG (reference sequence).

In the case of this clone: The junction shows a germline mismatch at one end, possibly a read error. The chain has TRBV5-1 and TRBJ2-7; weak D call: TRBD2 (6 bases). This CDR3 is 17 amino acids long. CDR1 and CDR2 from the germline V gene are SGHRS and YFSETQ. The CDR3 DNA reads TGCGCCAGCAGCTTGGCCGGGGGAGCGGAGATAATCTACGGGCAGTACTTC. The encoded protein is CASSLAGGAEIIYGQYF.

This chain uses TRBV5-1 with TRBJ1-1, with D maybe TRBD1 (5 bases). From germline, CDR1 is SGHRS and CDR2 YFSETQ. The length of the CDR3 is 13 residues. Trimming took off 5 bases at V and 1 base at J, with 9 bases between the two ends. CDR3 nucleotide sequence: TGCGCCAGCAGTCGGGGGGAGAACACTGAAGCTTTCTTT. Translated: CASSRGENTEAFF.